The 9 T cell receptor beta chains below all came from one sample that was sequenced in a study of T cells after yellow fever vaccination. Using its own MiXCR run on the 5' RACE reads, TCRdb lists one record per CDR3 protein. The sample has 450,000 to 600,000 distinct CDR3 sequences, approximately 15% seen once. The sequenced sample was PBMCs, obtained on the day of the yellow fever booster vaccination. The source of these receptors is a young man who received the YFV17D yellow fever vaccine.

J is TRBJ2-7 and V is TRBV20-1; 9 positions match TRBD1. V trimming: 1 base; J trimming: 3 bases; junction bases outside the gene matches: 7. Germline V gene data show CDR1 as DFQATT and CDR2 as SNEGSKA (reference sequence). This CDR3 has 15 residues. The CDR3 coding sequence is TGCAGTGCTAGAGTGGGACAGGGAGGAAACTACGAGCAGTACTTC. This translates into CSARVGQGGNYEQYF.

J is TRBJ2-7 and V is TRBV6-5, with a weak D call TRBD1 (6 bases). This CDR3 region has 12 residues. The V gene's germline CDR1 is MNHEY and CDR2 SVGAGI. Trimming pared 6 bases from V and 7 bases from J, leaving 13 bases between. CDR3 nucleotides: TGTGCCAGCAGGAGGATCGGGACAGAGCAGTACTTC. Its translation: CASRRIGTEQYF.

The sample holds a few counts of this clonotype. J is TRBJ2-1 and V is TRBV5-1, with TRBD1 identical over 7 bases. The germline gives CDR1 SGHRS, CDR2 YFSETQ. V lost 0 bases, J lost 0 bases, and 6 bases stayed unmatched. The CDR3 is 17 amino acids. DNA of the CDR3: TGCGCCAGCAGCTTGGTGGGTGGGACAGACTCCTACAATGAGCAGTTCTTC. This translates into CASSLVGGTDSYNEQFF.

In this sample, this clonotype turned up a few times. The CDR3 DNA reads as TGTGCCAGCCGAGGCTCCGGTAGAGAGCAGTACTTC. Protein: CASRGSGREQYF. V and J are TRBV12-3 or TRBV12-4 and TRBJ2-7; D ambiguous. Trimming took off 8 bases at V and 7 bases at J, with 15 bases between the two ends. The CDR3 has 12 amino acids.

The genes are TRBV7-9 and TRBJ1-2; tentative D call: TRBD1 (5 bases). In germline, CDR1 is SEHNR, CDR2 FQNEAQ (reference sequence). The CDR3 contains 15 residues. V lost 2 bases and J lost 0, with 10 bases in between. CDR3 DNA sequence: TGTGCCAGCAGCTTAAGGGACGTATCTAACTATGGCTACACCTTC. Translated: CASSLRDVSNYGYTF.

This clonotype was picked up a small number of times. V gene TRBV10-3 combines with J gene TRBJ2-7; D gene unclear. The germline V gene encodes CDR1 ENHRY and CDR2 SYGVKD. Trimming shortened V by 2 bases and J by 0 bases, and 8 bases separated the two germline ends. This CDR3 is 14 amino acids long. The CDR3 region is CAISEGVTSYEQYF. The CDR3 DNA reads TGTGCCATCAGTGAGGGGGTGACCTCCTACGAGCAGTACTTC.

There are a few counts of this clonotype. This chain links TRBV15 with TRBJ2-7; 8 bases fit TRBD1. This CDR3 is built from 15 residues. In germline, CDR1 is LNHNV, CDR2 YYDKDF (reference sequence). V lost 5 bases and J lost 0; bases outside the gene matches: 6. The CDR3 sequence is CATSGGTGYSYEQYF. Here the CDR3 DNA reads TGTGCCACCAGCGGCGGGACAGGTTACTCCTACGAGCAGTACTTC. Complete variable domain (other parts from reference TRBV15 and TRBJ2-7): DAMVIQNPRYQVTQFGKPVTLSCSQTLNHNVMYWYQQKSSQAPKLLFHYYDKDFNNEADTPDNFQSRRPNTSFCFLDIRSPGLGDTAMYLCATSGGTGYSYEQYFGPGTRLTVT.

This chain joins TRBV12-3 or TRBV12-4 and TRBJ2-3; D gene uncertain. The CDR3 totals 14 residues. V was shortened by 3 bases and J by 6 bases, with 13 bases between the two germline ends. The CDR3 region has the DNA TGTGCCAGCAGTTTTGGGCAGCCCAGCGATACGCAGTATTTT. Translating gives CASSFGQPSDTQYF.

The chain joins TRBV5-4 to TRBJ2-1, with 16 bases aligning to TRBD2. Per the germline V gene, CDR1 is SGHNT and CDR2 is YYREEE (reference sequence). J gave up 7 bases and V 7 bases, and 8 bases lay outside the gene matches. CDR3 length: 16 residues. Here the CDR3 reads CASPGTSGRDVNEQFF. DNA of the CDR3: TGTGCCAGCCCCGGGACTAGCGGGAGGGATGTTAATGAGCAGTTCTTC. Together with reference TRBV5-4 and TRBJ2-1, the CDR3 gives the full variable domain: ETGVTQSPTHLIKTRGQQVTLRCSSQSGHNTVSWYQQALGQGPQFIFQYYREEENGRGNFPPRFSGLQFPNYSSELNVNALELDDSALYLCASPGTSGRDVNEQFFGPGTRLTVL.